Presented here are 32 T cell receptor beta chains from one specimen sequenced in a study of blood T cell repertoires in COVID-19 (TCRdb year 2020). The library was prepared using the immunoSEQ multiplex PCR assay. This is the immuneACCESS table as TCRdb keeps it, with only in-frame sequences that have V and J called. A part of the clones is gone; compared with another copy, unresolved V genes explain less than half, and the rest is unexplained. This sample gives about 280,000 clones in total; roughly 85% of them show up just once. The leading ten clones occupy more than 4% of the sample. The sample taken for sequencing was PBMCs or T cells enriched from blood (not recorded which). Receptors originate from a man aged 40-55 years who had been exposed to COVID-19.

The chain has TRBV10-2 and TRBJ1-2, with D uncertain. CDR3 length equals 14 residues. The germline V and J ends were trimmed by 2 bases and 2 bases, with 9 bases remaining between them. Germline assignment: CDR1 WSHSY and CDR2 SAAADI. CDR3 nucleotide sequence: TGCGCCAGCAGTGAGACTCTCCGAAACTATGGCTACACCTTC. Its translation: CASSETLRNYGYTF.

This clone came up a few times. This sequence joins TRBV5-6 and TRBJ2-2, with D uncertain. The CDR3 extends over 12 amino acids. V was trimmed by 1 base and J by 6 bases, leaving 4 bases between them. Germline V lookup: CDR1 SGHDT, CDR2 YYEEEE. The CDR3 DNA reads TGTGCCAGCAGCTTGAGCGCCGGGGAGCTGTTTTTT. Protein product: CASSLSAGELFF. The entire variable domain, with the rest obtained from reference TRBV5-6 and TRBJ2-2, is as follows: DAGVTQSPTHLIKTRGQQVTLRCSPKSGHDTVSWYQQALGQGPQFIFQYYEEEERQRGNFPDRFSGHQFPNYSSELNVNALLLGDSALYLCASSLSAGELFFGEGSRLTVL.

A single count supports this clone. A junction boundary mismatches the germline segment, possibly from a read error. The chain carries TRBV7-7 and TRBJ2-3; 8 bases match TRBD2. The CDR3 is 16 amino acids. CDR1 is SSHAT and CDR2 is FNYEAQ in the germline V gene (reference sequence). The CDR3, as DNA: TGTGCTAGCAGCTTGGGGGCGGGAGGTTCCACAGATACGCAGTATTTT. Amino acids: CASSLGAGGSTDTQYF.

The chain is built from TRBV7-9 and TRBJ2-1; 7 positions agree with TRBD2. This CDR3 contains 15 residues. The V gene's germline CDR1 is SEHNR and CDR2 FQNEAQ (reference sequence). The V and J ends lost 6 bases and 4 bases, in that order; junction bases with no gene match: 9. The CDR3 region is CASRVGTGLYNEQFF. CDR3 DNA: TGTGCCAGCAGGGTAGGGACGGGACTATACAATGAGCAGTTCTTC.

The V call is TRBV28, the J call TRBJ2-1; no firm D call. CDR1 and CDR2 from the germline V gene are MDHEN and SYDVKM. This CDR3 has 15 amino acids. V was cut by 6 bases and J by 2 bases, with 14 bases left in between. The CDR3 sequence: CASRESDRTYNEQFF. In nucleotides, the CDR3 is TGTGCCAGCAGGGAGTCCGATCGTACCTACAATGAGCAGTTCTTC. Based on the CDR3 plus reference TRBV28 and TRBJ2-1, the full variable domain is DVKVTQSSRYLVKRTGEKVFLECVQDMDHENMFWYRQDPGLGLRLIYFSYDVKMKEKGDIPEGYSVSREKKERFSLILESASTNQTSMYLCASRESDRTYNEQFFGPGTRLTVL.

The chain joins TRBV10-3 to TRBJ2-5, with 8 nucleotides matching TRBD1. The CDR3 extends over 14 amino acids. Germline trimming cut 5 bases from V and 5 bases from J; bases unmatched to any gene: 7. Germline CDR1 is ENHRY and CDR2 is SYGVKD. CDR3 residues: CAISQTGGHETQYF. The CDR3, as DNA: TGTGCCATCAGTCAAACAGGGGGACACGAGACCCAGTACTTC.

The rearrangement joins TRBV4-1 to TRBJ2-1, with 9 bases fitting TRBD2. Germline V lookup: CDR1 MGHRA, CDR2 YSYEKL. Trimming at V came to 3 bases and at J to 6 bases, leaving 12 bases not matched to a gene. CDR3 length equals 17 residues. The CDR3 region is CASSQYLAGEYGNEQFF. The DNA for the CDR3 is TGCGCCAGCAGCCAGTACTTAGCGGGAGAGTACGGCAATGAGCAGTTCTTC.

The CDR3 nucleotides read TGTGCCAGCAGTACCCAGCGAAGGGAGCGCAATCAGCCCCAGCATTTT. Its protein product is CASSTQRRERNQPQHF. The chain uses TRBV28 and TRBJ1-5; D unclear. The CDR3 is 16 residues long. Trimming cost V 5 bases and J 2 bases, with 16 bases left between them. CDR1 MDHEN and CDR2 SYDVKM come from the germline V gene.

This chain joins TRBV5-1 and TRBJ2-5; 9 positions agree with TRBD1. The CDR3 length is 14 residues. CDR1 SGHRS and CDR2 YFSETQ come from the germline V gene. Trimming cost V 6 bases and J 5 bases; bases outside gene matches: 8. Here the CDR3 DNA reads TGCGCCAGCACCCCGGGACAGGGCGCGGAGACCCAGTACTTC. Its protein is CASTPGQGAETQYF.

The rearrangement links TRBV11-2 to TRBJ1-2; possibly TRBD1 for D (6 bases). The V gene's germline CDR1 is SGHAT and CDR2 FQNNGV. The CDR3 runs to 16 residues. Trimming left V 2 bases short and J 8 bases short, with 21 bases between. The CDR3 sequence: CASSLRIGGRPLGYTF. The CDR3 coding sequence is TGTGCCAGCAGCTTAAGGATCGGGGGGCGCCCTTTAGGCTACACCTTC. The complete variable domain, with remaining parts taken from reference TRBV11-2 and TRBJ1-2, reads EAGVAQSPRYKIIEKRQSVAFWCNPISGHATLYWYQQILGQGPKLLIQFQNNGVVDDSQLPKDRFSAERLKGVDSTLKIQPAKLEDSAVYLCASSLRIGGRPLGYTFGSGTRLTVV.

The rearrangement uses TRBV27 and TRBJ2-1; no clear D gene. Germline-derived CDR1 and CDR2 are MNHEY and SMNVEV (reference sequence). The length of the CDR3 is 11 residues. Trimming took 7 bases from V and 6 from J, leaving 7 bases between them. The CDR3: CASTVGNEQFF. The CDR3 bases are TGTGCCAGCACGGTCGGCAATGAGCAGTTCTTC.

CDR3: CASSLSSPGQGYQQYF. CDR3 nucleotides: TGTGCCAGCAGTTTATCGAGTCCGGGACAGGGCTATCAGCAGTACTTC. The chain couples TRBV27 to TRBJ2-7, with TRBD1 identical over 9 bases. CDR1 is MNHEY and CDR2 is SMNVEV in the germline V gene (reference sequence). The CDR3 is 16 residues long. Unmatched junction bases numbered 11, after V lost 0 bases and J lost 8 bases.

This clone was seen just once. The chain has TRBV6-5 and TRBJ1-5, with a possible D match to TRBD1 (6 bases). V was cut by 6 bases and J by 6 bases, with 15 bases left in between. The CDR3 sequence is 14 residues long. CDR1 and CDR2 from the germline V gene are MNHEY and SVGAGI. The CDR3 here is CASSDGGAGQPQHF. The DNA of the CDR3 is TGTGCCAGCAGCGACGGGGGGGCGGGTCAGCCCCAGCATTTT.

The V gene is TRBV13, the J gene TRBJ2-3, with 12 bases identical to TRBD2. Germline CDR1 PRHDT, CDR2 FYEKMQ (reference sequence). The trim removed 3 bases at V and 4 bases at J, leaving 2 bases unmatched. CDR3 length: 15 amino acids. DNA for the CDR3: TGTGCCAGCAGCTTCGGACTAGCGGGACCAGATACGCAGTATTTT. Amino acids: CASSFGLAGPDTQYF.

The chain links TRBV5-1 to TRBJ1-4; tentative D call: TRBD1 (5 bases). CDR3 length equals 15 residues. Per germline, CDR1 SGHRS and CDR2 YFSETQ. V was pared by 3 bases and J by 8 bases, with 17 bases between. CDR3: CASSSLGAEGEKLFF. The CDR3 nucleotides read TGCGCCAGCAGCTCCCTAGGGGCAGAAGGAGAAAAACTGTTTTTT.

V and J are TRBV5-4 and TRBJ1-2; D remains ambiguous. V gave up 2 bases and J gave up 3 bases, with 23 bases separating them. Germline lookup yields CDR1 SGHNT and CDR2 YYREEE (reference sequence). The CDR3 runs to 18 residues. CDR3 in amino acids: CASSFSSVQRERYYGYTF. The CDR3 DNA follows: TGTGCCAGCAGCTTTTCGTCCGTCCAACGGGAGAGATACTATGGCTACACCTTC.

The chain is built from TRBV2 and TRBJ2-1; D is possibly TRBD1 (6 bases). Looked up from germline, CDR1 is SNHLY and CDR2 is FYNNEI. The CDR3 runs 17 residues. Trimming stripped 5 bases from V and 6 bases from J, with 23 bases between. The CDR3 DNA reads TGTGCCAGCAGTTACAACTGGCGGACAGCGGCTATCAATGAGCAGTTCTTC. This encodes CASSYNWRTAAINEQFF.

This rearrangement joins TRBV24-1 to TRBJ2-3, with D perhaps TRBD2 (5 bases). CDR3 size: 16 residues. Germline V CDR1 and CDR2: KGHDR, SFDVKD. The V end was cut by 3 bases, the J end by 0 bases, with 12 bases between. The CDR3 loop is CATSDARSGSTDTQYF. DNA for the CDR3: TGTGCCACCAGTGATGCTAGAAGCGGTAGCACAGATACGCAGTATTTT.

The genes are TRBV25-1 and TRBJ2-5, with a tentative D call TRBD2 (6 bases). Germline V lookup: CDR1 MGHDK, CDR2 SYGVNS. Deletions cut 7 bases from V and 3 bases from J, with 18 bases between. CDR3 length: 15 residues. CDR3 coding DNA: TGTGCCAGCAAGGGACTGTCGGACTTTGAAGAGACCCAGTACTTC. The encoded protein is CASKGLSDFEETQYF.

This clone turned up a few times. The chain links TRBV5-1 to TRBJ1-4; no clear D. V was shortened by 0 bases and J by 12 bases, with 21 bases between the two germline ends. The CDR3 is 16 residues long. Germline V gene sequence: CDR1 SGHRS, CDR2 YFSETQ. In DNA, the CDR3 is TGCGCCAGCAGCTTGGCTCGCCAGACTATAATGAATGAACTGTTTTTT. It translates to CASSLARQTIMNELFF.

This clone occurred a few times. This chain links TRBV2 with TRBJ2-2; D is unclear. Trimming shortened V by 3 bases and J by 0 bases, and 8 bases separated the two germline ends. This CDR3 contains 15 residues. Germline CDR1 and CDR2: SNHLY and FYNNEI. The CDR3 DNA is TGTGCCAGCAGTGATGTTAATTCGAACACCGGGGAGCTGTTTTTT. It is translated as CASSDVNSNTGELFF.

The V gene is TRBV11-3, the J gene TRBJ1-1, with 10 bases identical to TRBD1. Germline lookup yields CDR1 SGHNT and CDR2 YENEEA. This CDR3 is built from 11 residues. The V segment lost 5 bases and the J segment 11 bases; nucleotides outside the gene matches: 2. The CDR3 nucleotides are TGTGCCAGCAGCGTGGGACAGGGGGCTTTCTTT. This encodes CASSVGQGAFF.

The chain is built from TRBV7-9 and TRBJ1-5; unclear D gene. This CDR3 is built from 15 residues. CDR1 is SEHNR and CDR2 is FQNEAQ in the germline V gene (reference sequence). Trimming stripped 2 bases from V and 2 bases from J, with 10 bases between. The CDR3 here is CASSLSLAGNQPQHF. In nucleotides, the CDR3 is TGTGCCAGCAGCTTATCGCTGGCTGGCAATCAGCCCCAGCATTTT.

This chain connects TRBV10-3 to TRBJ2-1; TRBD2 agrees at 7 bases. The CDR3 is 13 residues long. Losses at the gene ends were 10 bases for V and 4 bases for J; bases not matched to a gene: 7. The germline V gene encodes CDR1 ENHRY and CDR2 SYGVKD. CDR3 amino acids: CATSSGMYNEQFF. The CDR3 DNA reads TGTGCCACTTCAAGCGGGATGTACAATGAGCAGTTCTTC.

The chain carries TRBV19 and TRBJ2-5, with D possibly TRBD1 on 5 matching bases. V was cut by 5 bases and J by 5 bases, with 21 bases left in between. The CDR3 is 16 amino acids. From germline, CDR1 is LNHDA and CDR2 SQIVND (reference sequence). The CDR3 sequence: CASSPLPQGLEETQYF. The CDR3 DNA is TGTGCCAGTAGTCCCCTCCCCCAGGGCCTGGAGGAGACCCAGTACTTC. Together with reference TRBV19 and TRBJ2-5, the CDR3 gives the full variable domain: DGGITQSPKYLFRKEGQNVTLSCEQNLNHDAMYWYRQDPGQGLRLIYYSQIVNDFQKGDIAEGYSVSREKKESFPLTVTSAQKNPTAFYLCASSPLPQGLEETQYFGPGTRLLVL.

This chain connects TRBV27 to TRBJ2-7; 11 bases match TRBD1. Looked up from germline, CDR1 is MNHEY and CDR2 is SMNVEV (reference sequence). CDR3 length: 15 amino acids. Trimming at V came to 6 bases and at J to 2 bases, leaving 6 bases not matched to a gene. The DNA for the CDR3 is TGTGCCAGCAGGACACCGGGACAGGGGGCCTACGAGCAGTACTTC. It encodes CASRTPGQGAYEQYF.

The chain combines TRBV25-1 with TRBJ1-1, with TRBD1 matching 9 bases. The CDR3 runs 13 residues. Germline V gene lookup returns CDR1 MGHDK and CDR2 SYGVNS. Trimming removed 11 bases from V and 3 bases from J; junction bases left unmatched: 7. The CDR3 is CARPGQGYTEAFF. The CDR3 DNA reads TGTGCCCGGCCGGGACAGGGCTACACTGAAGCTTTCTTT.

V gene TRBV30 combines with J gene TRBJ2-3; D perhaps matches TRBD1 (5 bases). V lost 5 bases to trimming and J lost 3 bases, with 18 bases between them. The CDR3 contains 15 residues. Germline CDR1 GTSNPN, CDR2 SVGIG (reference sequence). The CDR3 protein is CAWGAQLTGTDTQYF. CDR3 DNA sequence: TGTGCCTGGGGGGCCCAGCTAACTGGAACAGATACGCAGTATTTT.

Concerning this clone: The sample carries other DNA sequences with the same CDR3. The V and J genes are TRBV3-1 (or the pseudogene TRBV3-2) and TRBJ1-1; D gene uncertain. The CDR3 extends over 13 amino acids. Trimming removed 1 base from V and 3 bases from J, with 6 bases in between. Germline V gene lookup returns CDR1 LGHDT and CDR2 YNNKEL (reference sequence). The DNA of the CDR3 is TGTGCCAGCAGCCAAGCCGGGTACACTGAAGCTTTCTTT. This gives the protein CASSQAGYTEAFF.

This chain joins TRBV4-1 and TRBJ2-5, with D possibly matching TRBD1 (6 bases). The ends were cut back, 5 bases at V and 5 bases at J, with 15 bases in the middle. The CDR3 totals 14 residues. Germline V CDR1 and CDR2: MGHRA, YSYEKL. CDR3 amino acids: CASSDRTGVETQYF. For the CDR3, the DNA is TGCGCCAGCAGCGACAGGACTGGGGTGGAGACCCAGTACTTC.

The chain recombines TRBV7-8 with TRBJ1-4; 9 bases fit TRBD1. The trim removed 5 bases at V and 2 bases at J, leaving 9 bases unmatched. CDR1 and CDR2 from the germline V gene are SGHVS and FQNEAQ. The length of the CDR3 is 17 residues. The CDR3 DNA sequence: TGTGCCAGCAGCCTTAGCGGGACAGGGAAGACTAATGAAAAACTGTTTTTT. Protein sequence: CASSLSGTGKTNEKLFF.

The J gene is TRBJ2-5, the V gene TRBV3-1 (or the pseudogene TRBV3-2); 7 bases are shared with TRBD2. Per the germline V gene, CDR1 is LGHDT and CDR2 is YNNKEL (reference sequence). The CDR3 sequence is 13 residues long. With V trimmed by 8 bases and J by 2 bases, 5 bases remained unmatched. CDR3 nucleotides: TGTGCCAGCCGACCTAGCGGTCAAGAGACCCAGTACTTC. Translating it yields CASRPSGQETQYF.